These 27 T cell receptor beta chains share one sample of origin, sequenced in a study of T cells in Graves' hyperthyroidism and ophthalmopathy. The source material, RNA transcripts, was used to amplify TCR beta CDR3 regions. HTBI primers were employed in a first-round RT-PCR of the TCR CDR3. TCRdb independently ran MiXCR on the multiplex PCR reads; one entry per CDR3 protein. This table has around 300,000 distinct CDR3 sequences, more than 11% appearing once. Sequenced: blood. Source of these receptors: a woman in her twenties or thirties with Graves' hyperthyroidism.

This clonotype was counted many times. The chain joins TRBV11-2 to TRBJ1-2, with 8 bases matching TRBD1. The ends lost 6 bases at V and 4 bases at J; junction bases unmatched: 10. The CDR3 extends over 15 amino acids. From germline, CDR1 is SGHAT and CDR2 FQNNGV. CDR3 residues: CASRSPAGGGYGYTF. In DNA form, the CDR3 reads TGTGCCAGCAGGAGCCCAGCAGGGGGCGGCTATGGCTACACCTTC.

The rearrangement links TRBV19 to TRBJ2-6; possibly TRBD2 for D (6 bases). The CDR3 runs to 16 residues. Germline V gene data show CDR1 as LNHDA and CDR2 as SQIVND (reference sequence). Between the trimmed V and J ends, which lost 7 bases and 0 bases, there was a span of 13 bases. The CDR3 bases are TGTGCCAGTAATTCGGGGGTGGTCTCTGGGGCCAACGTCCTGACTTTC. Its translation: CASNSGVVSGANVLTF.

This sequence joins TRBV6-1 and TRBJ2-3; D remains unclear. Trimming took off 5 bases at V and 2 bases at J, with 8 bases between the two ends. CDR3 length: 13 residues. From germline, CDR1 is MNHNS and CDR2 SASEGT. CDR3 bases: TGTGCCAGCAGTCCCCAGTACACAGATACGCAGTATTTT. Translation gives CASSPQYTDTQYF.

The table lists this clonotype with many counts. The chain is built from TRBV28 and TRBJ2-1; the D is unclear. The CDR3 consists of 20 residues. Germline CDR1 is MDHEN and CDR2 is SYDVKM. V lost 5 bases and J lost 5, with 31 bases in between. The CDR3 region is CASSLTRLGIIRTYNNEQFF. In nucleotides, the CDR3 is TGTGCCAGCAGTCTCACGAGACTGGGGATTATTCGAACCTATAACAATGAGCAGTTCTTC. Combining the CDR3 with reference TRBV28 and TRBJ2-1 gives the whole variable domain DVKVTQSSRYLVKRTGEKVFLECVQDMDHENMFWYRQDPGLGLRLIYFSYDVKMKEKGDIPEGYSVSREKKERFSLILESASTNQTSMYLCASSLTRLGIIRTYNNEQFFGPGTRLTVL.

The chain is built from TRBV2 and TRBJ2-5; a weak D match, TRBD2 (5 bases). The V gene's germline CDR1 is SNHLY and CDR2 FYNNEI. This CDR3 is built from 14 residues. DNA of the CDR3: TGTGTCACCGAACCAGGACTGTCCCAAGAGACCCAGTACTTC. Translated, it gives CVTEPGLSQETQYF.

This clonotype has ten or more counts. V gene TRBV20-1 combines with J gene TRBJ1-1; possible D gene TRBD1, 6 bases. This CDR3 spans 13 amino acids. Trimming pared 6 bases from V and 5 bases from J, leaving 16 bases between. Germline V CDR1 and CDR2: DFQATT, SNEGSKA (reference sequence). The CDR3 DNA reads TGCAGTGCCCCAGAGGGGGGCGGAACTGAAGCTTTCTTT. This translates into CSAPEGGGTEAFF.

In the case of this clonotype: Without the conserved terminal phenylalanine or tryptophan, this CDR3 likely stems from a read error. No DNA is shown, since the ends of the CDR3 on it are uncertain; the CDR3 is the one TCRdb lists. The chain combines TRBV5-4 with TRBJ1-2. CDR1 is SGHNT, CDR2 YYREEE, per germline (reference sequence). The CDR3 adds up to 13 amino acids, both ends counted. The CDR3 loop reads CASSQDTNYGYTC.

This clonotype was seen repeatedly, ten times or more. The rearrangement links TRBV27 to TRBJ2-5; D is ambiguous. The CDR3 has 13 residues. The V gene's germline CDR1 is MNHEY and CDR2 SMNVEV (reference sequence). The V end was cut by 8 bases, the J end by 7 bases, with 17 bases between. CDR3 bases: TGTGCCAGCGGCTTAAGAACGGTGGGGACCCAGTACTTC. Its translation: CASGLRTVGTQYF.

The rearrangement links TRBV3-1 to TRBJ2-5; D remains ambiguous. V lost 1 base to trimming and J lost 3 bases, with 9 bases between them. Germline V gene lookup returns CDR1 LGHDT and CDR2 YNNKEL (reference sequence). The CDR3 consists of 14 residues. The CDR3 reads CASSQAFGEETQYF. DNA of the CDR3: TGTGCCAGCAGCCAAGCCTTTGGGGAAGAGACCCAGTACTTC.

In this sample, this clonotype turned up many times. The V gene is TRBV12-3 or TRBV12-4, the J gene TRBJ2-1, with 7 bases fitting TRBD1. CDR3 size: 14 residues. With 5 bases clipped from V and 6 bases from J, the junction kept 7 bases outside the gene matches. The CDR3 DNA is TGTGCCAGCAGTCCACTTACAGGGGTCAATGAGCAGTTCTTC. Protein: CASSPLTGVNEQFF.

The J gene is TRBJ1-1, the V gene TRBV7-8, with TRBD1 matching over 8 bases. The CDR3 is 17 residues long. The V gene end was trimmed by 1 base and the J gene end by 5 bases; junction bases not matched to a gene: 12. CDR1 and CDR2 from the germline V gene are SGHVS and FQNEAQ. The CDR3 sequence: CASSLEVTGVPNTEAFF. CDR3 bases: TGTGCCAGCAGCTTAGAAGTGACAGGGGTCCCGAATACTGAAGCTTTCTTT.

The sample holds many counts of this clonotype. V is TRBV30 and J is TRBJ2-7; no clear D gene. CDR3 length: 11 residues. Germline V lookup: CDR1 GTSNPN, CDR2 SVGIG (reference sequence). Trimming took off 0 bases at V and 3 bases at J, with 3 bases between the two ends. The CDR3 sequence: CAWSVLYEQYF. The DNA of the CDR3 is TGTGCCTGGAGTGTGCTCTACGAGCAGTACTTC.

The rearrangement joins TRBV20-1 to TRBJ2-2; D is unresolved. Germline CDR1 DFQATT, CDR2 SNEGSKA (reference sequence). The CDR3 covers 16 residues. Trimming cost V 3 bases and J 2 bases, with 16 bases left between them. This CDR3 is CSASGVPGHNTGELFF. CDR3 nucleotide sequence: TGCAGTGCTAGTGGGGTCCCCGGGCATAACACCGGGGAGCTGTTTTTT.

V is TRBV29-1 and J is TRBJ2-1; D possibly corresponds to TRBD2 (5 bases). This CDR3 region has 14 residues. Between the trimmed V and J ends, which lost 4 bases and 5 bases, there was a span of 15 bases. The V gene's germline CDR1 is SQVTM and CDR2 ANQGSEA. CDR3 region: CSVVDLAGDNEQFF. CDR3 DNA sequence: TGCAGCGTTGTCGATCTAGCCGGGGACAATGAGCAGTTCTTC.

This clonotype has a count of ten or more. The gene calls are TRBV27 and TRBJ1-2; 12 bases align to TRBD1. From germline, CDR1 is MNHEY and CDR2 SMNVEV (reference sequence). CDR3 size: 18 residues. V lost 6 bases, J lost 3 bases, and 14 bases stayed unmatched. The chain's CDR3 is CASSPNGDRGRLDYGYTF. The CDR3 DNA is TGTGCCAGCAGCCCAAATGGGGACAGGGGGCGTCTTGACTATGGCTACACCTTC.

This clonotype appeared a few times. The rearrangement joins TRBV18 to TRBJ1-5; no reliable D call. The CDR3 runs to 14 residues. V was clipped by 3 bases and J by 8 bases, with 14 bases between them. Per the germline V gene, CDR1 is KGHSH and CDR2 is LQKENI. CDR3 DNA sequence: TGTGCCAGCTCACCCTTTCTTGGTGGGGAGCCCCAGCATTTT. Its protein is CASSPFLGGEPQHF.

This sequence joins TRBV27 and TRBJ2-1, with TRBD2 as a possible D gene (7 bases). The CDR3 totals 17 residues. Germline CDR1 MNHEY, CDR2 SMNVEV (reference sequence). Trimming took 6 bases from V and 10 from J, leaving 28 bases between them. The CDR3 region is CASRPRPPMVGGGEQFF. In DNA form, the CDR3 reads TGTGCCAGCAGGCCCCGCCCCCCTATGGTAGGGGGGGGGGAGCAGTTCTTC.

This clonotype has just a few counts. The chain uses TRBV29-1 and TRBJ1-1; 9 positions match TRBD1. V was pared by 3 bases and J by 7 bases, with 15 bases of the junction left unmatched. Germline V gene sequence: CDR1 SQVTM, CDR2 ANQGSEA. The CDR3 consists of 16 residues. DNA of the CDR3: TGCAGCGTTGAGGGACAGGGCCTTTTGAGGTCCGTTGAAGCTTTCTTT. This translates into CSVEGQGLLRSVEAFF.

This clonotype was recorded at least ten times. The chain couples TRBV28 to TRBJ1-2; 7 nucleotides agree with TRBD1. The CDR3 extends over 13 amino acids. Germline CDR1 and CDR2: MDHEN and SYDVKM. Unmatched junction bases numbered 9, after V lost 10 bases and J lost 4 bases. CDR3 bases: TGTGCCACGAGAGGGGGCGAGGGCTATGGCTACACCTTC. Protein product: CATRGGEGYGYTF.

The chain links TRBV2 to TRBJ2-3, with 8 bases aligning to TRBD2. CDR3 length: 16 amino acids. Germline CDR1 is SNHLY and CDR2 is FYNNEI. J was trimmed by 5 bases and V by 6 bases; bases with no gene match: 13. CDR3 loop: CASRPPGLGGGDTQYF. CDR3 nucleotides: TGTGCCAGCAGGCCCCCGGGACTAGGAGGAGGAGATACGCAGTATTTT.

This clonotype was detected many times. The V gene is TRBV2, the J gene TRBJ1-1; D remains unclear. V lost 3 bases and J lost 0, with 5 bases in between. CDR3 length: 13 amino acids. Germline CDR1 and CDR2: SNHLY and FYNNEI. CDR3 sequence: CASSDGVNTEAFF. The CDR3 nucleotides read TGTGCCAGCAGTGACGGGGTGAACACTGAAGCTTTCTTT.

This clonotype was picked up a small number of times. The J gene is TRBJ1-6, the V gene TRBV28; the D gene is possibly TRBD1 (5 bases). The V gene's germline CDR1 is MDHEN and CDR2 SYDVKM. V dropped 3 bases and J dropped 11 bases, with 20 bases sitting between them. This CDR3 spans 16 amino acids. CDR3 bases: TGTGCCAGCAGTTTTAGGCGGGGATGGGGCATTACACCCCTCCACTTT. It translates to CASSFRRGWGITPLHF.

This clonotype was counted ten times or more. V is TRBV5-1 and J is TRBJ1-5; D not resolved. CDR3 length equals 15 residues. Trimming removed 0 bases at V and 3 bases at J, with 10 bases between. Germline V CDR1 and CDR2: SGHRS, YFSETQ. CDR3 region: CASSLGGGDNQPQHF. The DNA for the CDR3 is TGCGCCAGCAGCTTGGGAGGCGGAGACAATCAGCCCCAGCATTTT.

This clonotype was seen at least ten times. The chain uses TRBV2 and TRBJ2-3; 8 nucleotides align to TRBD2. The CDR3 totals 14 residues. Germline V gives CDR1 SNHLY, CDR2 FYNNEI. Unmatched junction bases numbered 7, after V lost 3 bases and J lost 8 bases. The CDR3 loop reads CASSEHGLAATQYF. Written as DNA, the CDR3 is TGTGCCAGCAGTGAGCATGGACTAGCAGCTACGCAGTATTTT.

The sample holds a few counts of this clonotype. The chain carries TRBV11-2 and TRBJ1-4; a possible D gene is TRBD1 (5 bases). The CDR3 has 14 residues. Germline V gene data show CDR1 as SGHAT and CDR2 as FQNNGV. Trimming took 4 bases from V and 7 from J, leaving 13 bases between them. The CDR3 here is CASSWDAGGEKLFF. CDR3 in DNA: TGTGCCAGCAGCTGGGACGCTGGGGGTGAAAAACTGTTTTTT. The full variable domain, its missing parts supplied by reference TRBV11-2 and TRBJ1-4, is EAGVAQSPRYKIIEKRQSVAFWCNPISGHATLYWYQQILGQGPKLLIQFQNNGVVDDSQLPKDRFSAERLKGVDSTLKIQPAKLEDSAVYLCASSWDAGGEKLFFGSGTQLSVL.

This clonotype was detected ten times or more. The chain carries TRBV7-2 and TRBJ1-1, with a weak D call TRBD1 (6 bases). Germline V gene data show CDR1 as SGHTA and CDR2 as FQGNSA. Trimming shortened V by 1 base and J by 4 bases, and 10 bases separated the two germline ends. The CDR3 loop spans 14 amino acids. The CDR3 loop reads CASSLDQGFTEAFF. The CDR3 DNA reads TGTGCCAGCAGCTTAGATCAGGGGTTCACTGAAGCTTTCTTT.

The gene calls are TRBV9 and TRBJ1-5, with a possible D match to TRBD1 (5 bases). Germline CDR1 SGDLS, CDR2 YYNGEE. Trimming left V 0 bases short and J 0 bases short, with 7 bases between. The CDR3 extends over 15 amino acids. For the CDR3, the DNA is TGTGCCAGCAGCGTAGGTCAGGGTAGCAATCAGCCCCAGCATTTT. This sequence encodes CASSVGQGSNQPQHF.